These T cell receptor beta chains were read from a single sample in a study of cytomegalovirus exposure and HLA in healthy donors. TCRdb's copy holds only in-frame clones and misses some; the assay was immunoSEQ multiplex PCR. The repertoire holds about 140,000 clones, with just under 85% as singletons. Sequenced sample: PBMCs. Source of these receptors: a man aged 25 to 40 in good health and CMV-seropositive. Both conserved end residues are part of each CDR3. Fields, in order: J gene, V gene, CDR3 protein.

TRBJ2-1	TRBV27	CASSLFHRGNEQFF
TRBJ1-4	TRBV30	CACERRTNEKLFF
TRBJ2-7	TRBV5-4	CASSLGPLGAGGRYEQYF
TRBJ2-7	TRBV6-1	CASSEPLDSPYEQYF
TRBJ1-2	TRBV2	CASREIRDRVYGYTF
TRBJ2-7	TRBV28	CATQIAGGSYEQYF
TRBJ1-3	TRBV7-7	CASSSGSGNTIYF
TRBJ2-7	TRBV4-1	CASSQEGQGSYEQYF
TRBJ1-1	TRBV2	CASSGQGAPSTEAFF
TRBJ2-7	TRBV5-6	CASSSLYEQYF
TRBJ1-2	TRBV7-6	CASSLAQGASYGYTF
TRBJ2-7	TRBV5-8	CASSFGRLAGEGEQYF
TRBJ2-1	TRBV27	CASSSTSFPYNEQFF
TRBJ2-3	TRBV7-9	CASSLGASSTDTQYF
TRBJ2-5	TRBV28	CASSFRGPGGETQYF
TRBJ2-5	TRBV28	CASSFQGARSETQYF
TRBJ2-6	TRBV14	CASSQGKSTARGANVLTF
TRBJ2-4	TRBV5-1	CASSLQGLENIQYF
TRBJ1-2	TRBV6-1	CASSEALVSDYGYTF
TRBJ1-2	TRBV28	CASSGPGYGYTF
TRBJ2-1	TRBV6-1	CAYLRGNEQFF
TRBJ2-5	TRBV15	CATSRRGQETQYF
TRBJ1-3	TRBV10-3	CAISETRQGQPNTIYF
TRBJ2-2	TRBV7-7	CASSAQVSGELFF
TRBJ2-2	TRBV9	CASSQGQGGIRTDTGELFF
TRBJ2-7	TRBV5-5	CASTPGLGVSYEQYF
.	TRBV2	CASSPKGLAGAGSYEQYF
TRBJ2-3	TRBV2	CASTGLSPDTQYF